This paragraph reports one T cell receptor beta chain. Antigen: not known. Every sample yielded at least 6.5 million isolated PBMCs. With 4 bases removed from V and 2 bases from J, the gap between germline ends came to 8 bases. Per the germline V gene, CDR1 is SNHLY and CDR2 is FYNNEI. The CDR3 totals 13 residues. This sample stems from a study of blood T cells in healthy people across ages. Combining a sample-barcoded 5' primer with a J-beta primer mix, a second PCR ran for roughly 7 to 12 cycles. MiXCR, applied by TCRdb to the 5' RACE reads, yields one record per CDR3 protein. The data show around 850,000 distinct CDR3 sequences, about 34% seen once. Study-wide findings and caveats: The study regarded diversity estimates from one million T cells as underestimates. Higher naive T cell percentage went strongly together with higher TCR beta diversity.

V is TRBV2 and J is TRBJ2-5; no clear D. Sequenced material: blood. The sequence derives from a man aged 18 to 30 in good health. CDR3 nucleotide sequence: TGTGCCAGCAGTGGGGGAACTCAAGAGACCCAGTACTTC. It encodes CASSGGTQETQYF.